This T cell receptor (beta chain) comes out of a study of blood T cell repertoires in COVID-19. Using immunoSEQ multiplex PCR, the repertoire was profiled, and TCRdb retains in-frame clones only, with some absent. The table has some 180,000 clones, about four fifths seen once. Sequenced input: peripheral blood. This receptor was identified in a middle-aged woman with COVID-19, enrolled during active disease.

The CDR3 loop reads CASSQAPSSSYEQYF. The CDR3 DNA reads TGCGCCAGCAGCCAAGCACCCTCGAGCTCCTACGAGCAGTACTTC. The chain couples TRBV4-1 to TRBJ2-7, with no clear D. The V gene's germline CDR1 is MGHRA and CDR2 YSYEKL. The V gene lost 1 base and the J gene lost 0 bases, with 10 bases spanning the gap. CDR3 size: 15 residues.